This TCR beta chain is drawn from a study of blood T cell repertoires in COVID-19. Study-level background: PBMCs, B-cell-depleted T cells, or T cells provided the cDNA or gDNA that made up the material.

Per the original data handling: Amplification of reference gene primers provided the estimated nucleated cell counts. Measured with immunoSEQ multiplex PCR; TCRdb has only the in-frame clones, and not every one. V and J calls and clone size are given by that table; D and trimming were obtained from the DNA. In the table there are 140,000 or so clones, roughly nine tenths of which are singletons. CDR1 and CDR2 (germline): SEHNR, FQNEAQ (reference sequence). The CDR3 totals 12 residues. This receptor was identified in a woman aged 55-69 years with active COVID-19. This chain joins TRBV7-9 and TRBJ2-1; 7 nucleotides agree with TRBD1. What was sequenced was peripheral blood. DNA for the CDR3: TGTGCGACAGGGAGCTCCTACAATGAGCAGTTCTTC. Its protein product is CATGSSYNEQFF.